This T cell receptor (beta chain) was profiled in a study of T cells in Graves' hyperthyroidism and ophthalmopathy. Study information: Peripheral blood was secured at the point of initial diagnosis, before any treatment. Study findings and constraints: Blood held most thyroid clonotypes expanded above 0.001 frequency.

There are a few counts of this clonotype. The antigen remains unidentified. Regions amplified from RNA transcripts were the TCR beta CDR3 regions. RT-PCR in the first round (using the HTBI primer set) targeted the TCR CDR3. TCRdb processed the multiplex PCR reads anew with MiXCR; each CDR3 protein has one entry. The sample lists hundreds of thousands of distinct CDR3 sequences; roughly a third were seen once. Sequencing was carried out using blood. The sequence derives from a woman aged 40-49 years with Graves' hyperthyroidism.

For the CDR3, the DNA is TGCGCCAGCAGCCTCGAGATAGAATATGGCTACACCTTC. Its translation is CASSLEIEYGYTF. The chain recombines TRBV5-1 with TRBJ1-2; D unresolved. Between the trimmed V and J ends, which lost 4 bases and 5 bases, there was a span of 12 bases. Germline V gene lookup returns CDR1 SGHRS and CDR2 YFSETQ. CDR3 length: 13 amino acids.